These 9 T cell receptor beta chains were sequenced from one sample in a study of T cells in Graves' hyperthyroidism and ophthalmopathy. RNA transcripts gave rise to amplified TCR beta CDR3 regions. First-round RT-PCR targeting the TCR CDR3 was performed with the HTBI primer set. TCRdb redid the calling of the multiplex PCR reads with MiXCR, one entry per CDR3 protein. The sample has 660,000 or so distinct CDR3 sequences, roughly 20% seen once. The sequenced sample consisted of blood. All receptors derive from a man younger than 45 with Graves' ophthalmopathy.

This clonotype was detected many times. The rearrangement uses TRBV7-3 and TRBJ2-7; no clear D. Germline V gene data show CDR1 as SGHTA and CDR2 as FQGTGA. CDR3 length: 14 residues. V dropped 5 bases and J dropped 2 bases, with 13 bases sitting between them. CDR3 DNA: TGTGCCAGCAGCCCTACAGCAGGCCCCTACGAGCAGTACTTC. Protein product: CASSPTAGPYEQYF.

This clonotype was seen ten or more times. DNA for the CDR3: TGTGCCAGCAGTCCGACAGGGTTGTCGTACAATGAGCAGTTCTTC. This encodes CASSPTGLSYNEQFF. The chain is built from TRBV2 and TRBJ2-1; TRBD1 agrees at 7 bases. In germline, CDR1 is SNHLY, CDR2 FYNNEI. This CDR3 is 15 amino acids long. The trim removed 5 bases at V and 4 bases at J, leaving 8 bases unmatched. Using reference TRBV2 and TRBJ2-1 for the parts outside the CDR3, the full variable domain is EPEVTQTPSHQVTQMGQEVILRCVPISNHLYFYWYRQILGQKVEFLVSFYNNEISEKSEIFDDQFSVERPDGSNFTLKIRSTKLEDSAMYFCASSPTGLSYNEQFFGPGTRLTVL.

This clonotype was observed a few times. This chain joins TRBV7-2 and TRBJ2-5; D remains unclear. The length of the CDR3 is 14 residues. The V gene's germline CDR1 is SGHTA and CDR2 FQGNSA. Trimming left V 2 bases short and J 2 bases short, with 9 bases between. The DNA of the CDR3 is TGTGCCAGCAGCTTACGCGCCCTTCAAGAGACCCAGTACTTC. Protein product: CASSLRALQETQYF.

This clonotype was seen a few times. The genes are TRBV24-1 and TRBJ2-5, with a weak D call TRBD1 (5 bases). Germline values: CDR1 KGHDR, CDR2 SFDVKD. This CDR3 comprises 15 residues. Between the trimmed V and J ends, which lost 4 bases and 1 base, there was a span of 12 bases. CDR3 bases: TGTGCCACCAGTGAAGGGGAAGGAAGCCAAGAGACCCAGTACTTC. Translation: CATSEGEGSQETQYF.

J is TRBJ2-1 and V is TRBV29-1; TRBD1 matches at 8 bases. V gave up 6 bases and J gave up 0 bases; unmatched junction bases: 4. The CDR3 runs 14 residues. The germline V gene has CDR1 SQVTM and CDR2 ANQGSEA. The CDR3 spells CSVRDRSSYNEQFF. As DNA, the CDR3 is TGCAGCGTCCGGGACAGGAGCTCCTACAATGAGCAGTTCTTC.

This clonotype was seen repeatedly, ten times or more. V is TRBV28 and J is TRBJ1-1, with 9 bases aligning to TRBD1. The CDR3 has 15 residues. Trimming removed 5 bases from V and 4 bases from J; junction bases left unmatched: 8. The germline V gene has CDR1 MDHEN and CDR2 SYDVKM. The CDR3 DNA follows: TGTGCCAGCAGTCGTGGGACAGGGAGGGGCACTGAAGCTTTCTTT. As protein: CASSRGTGRGTEAFF. Full variable domain (remainder filled in from reference TRBV28 and TRBJ1-1): DVKVTQSSRYLVKRTGEKVFLECVQDMDHENMFWYRQDPGLGLRLIYFSYDVKMKEKGDIPEGYSVSREKKERFSLILESASTNQTSMYLCASSRGTGRGTEAFFGQGTRLTVV.

V is TRBV5-5 and J is TRBJ2-7, with 10 bases aligning to TRBD1. CDR1 is SGHKS, CDR2 YYEKEE, per germline (reference sequence). This CDR3 comprises 16 residues. Unmatched junction bases numbered 10, after V lost 4 bases and J lost 3 bases. CDR3 DNA: TGTGCCAGCAGCCCTCGGGACAGGGGATTATACTACGAGCAGTACTTC. Amino acids: CASSPRDRGLYYEQYF.

This chain connects TRBV9 to TRBJ2-7, with D tentatively TRBD2 (6 bases). V lost 2 bases and J 0 bases, leaving 12 bases between the germline ends. This CDR3 comprises 15 residues. CDR1 and CDR2 from the germline V gene are SGDLS and YYNGEE. CDR3 sequence (DNA): TGTGCCAGCAGCGTCAGCGGAGGGAGCTCCTACGAGCAGTACTTC. Its translation: CASSVSGGSSYEQYF.

This clonotype showed up just a few times. V and J are TRBV5-1 and TRBJ2-1; 11 bases agree with TRBD2. Germline V CDR1 and CDR2: SGHRS, YFSETQ. With V trimmed by 3 bases and J by 6 bases, 11 bases remained unmatched. CDR3 length: 17 residues. The CDR3 loop reads CASSWSSLAGGGNEQFF. The CDR3 DNA sequence: TGCGCCAGCAGCTGGTCCTCTCTAGCGGGAGGAGGCAATGAGCAGTTCTTC.